This T cell receptor (beta chain) was captured in a study of blood T cell repertoires in COVID-19. Overall study: Sites across the United States, Italy and Spain contributed samples from acute and convalescent COVID-19. Sources were T cells, B-cell-depleted T cells, or PBMCs; the material itself was cDNA or gDNA.

The CDR3 is 14 residues long. Between the trimmed V and J ends, which lost 1 base and 4 bases, there was a span of 10 bases. The V gene's germline CDR1 is SGHAT and CDR2 FQNNGV. Original processing methods: From reference gene primer amplification, estimates of nucleated cell counts were derived. Sequencing was performed with immunoSEQ multiplex PCR; in TCRdb, only in-frame clones are kept and a portion is missing. That table is the source of V, J and clone size, and D and trimming were worked out from the DNA. The data show over 75,000 clones, almost 85% seen once. This TCR came from a man between 70 and 80 years old with acute or convalescent COVID-19. Input material: peripheral blood. V usage is TRBV11-2 and J usage is TRBJ1-2, with D possibly being TRBD1 (6 bases). The CDR3 loop reads CASSLVDSFYGYTF. CDR3 coding DNA: TGTGCCAGCAGCTTAGTGGACAGCTTCTATGGCTACACCTTC.